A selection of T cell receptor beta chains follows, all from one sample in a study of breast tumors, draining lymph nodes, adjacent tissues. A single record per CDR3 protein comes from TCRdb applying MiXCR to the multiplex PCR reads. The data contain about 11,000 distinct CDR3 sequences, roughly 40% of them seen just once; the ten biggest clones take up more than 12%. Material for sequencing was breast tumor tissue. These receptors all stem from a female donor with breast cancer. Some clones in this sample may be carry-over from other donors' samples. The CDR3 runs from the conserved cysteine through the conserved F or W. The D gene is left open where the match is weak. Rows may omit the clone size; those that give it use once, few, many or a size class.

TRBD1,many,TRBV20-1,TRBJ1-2,TGCAGTGCTAGAGACAGGGACAGGGATTGGAACTATGGCTACACCTTC,CSARDRDRDWNYGYTF
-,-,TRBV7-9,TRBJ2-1,TGTGCCAGCAGCGGCGGATACAATGAGCAGTTCTTC,CASSGGYNEQFF
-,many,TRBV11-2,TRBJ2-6,TGTGCCAGCAGCCCCGGGCCGTCTGGGGCCAACGTCCTGACTTTC,CASSPGPSGANVLTF
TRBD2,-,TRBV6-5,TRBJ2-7,TGTGCCAGCAGTTACTCGAAGGGACTAGCGGACTCCTACGAGCAGTACTTC,CASSYSKGLADSYEQYF
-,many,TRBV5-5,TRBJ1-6,TGTGCCAGCAGCTTGAGGGGGGGGTGGGGGGGCGAGTCCAATTCACCCCTCCACTTT,CASSLRGGWGGESNSPLHF
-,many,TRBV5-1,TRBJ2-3,TGCGCCAGCAGCTTCATTACTAGCCCGCCCGGGGATACGCAGTATTTT,CASSFITSPPGDTQYF
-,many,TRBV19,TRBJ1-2,TGTGCCAGTAAGCTTGGCAGCTATAACTATGGCTACACCTTC,CASKLGSYNYGYTF
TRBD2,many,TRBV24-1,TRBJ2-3,TGTGCCACCAGTCATCCGTCCGGGCTAGCGGGAGGTACAGATACGCAGTATTTT,CATSHPSGLAGGTDTQYF
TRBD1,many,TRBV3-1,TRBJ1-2,TGTGCCAGCAGCCAAGCCCGTGTCGACAGGGGAAATGGCTACACCTTC,CASSQARVDRGNGYTF
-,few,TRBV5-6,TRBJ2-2,TGTGCCAGCAGCTTGGCGGGAATAAACACCGGGGAGCTGTTTTTT,CASSLAGINTGELFF
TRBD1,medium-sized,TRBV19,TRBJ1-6,TGTGCCAGTAGTGTGGGGACAGTGTATAATTCACCCCTCCACTTT,CASSVGTVYNSPLHF
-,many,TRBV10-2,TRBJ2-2,TGCGCCAGCACGGGATGGGAAAACACCGGGGAGCTGTTTTTT,CASTGWENTGELFF
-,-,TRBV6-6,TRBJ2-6,TGTGCCAGCAGTTACGGGGGGGCCTTCTCTGGGGCCAACGTCCTGACTTTC,CASSYGGAFSGANVLTF
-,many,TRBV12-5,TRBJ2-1,TGTGCTAGTGGTTCTGGGTTAAATGAGCAGTTCTTC,CASGSGLNEQFF
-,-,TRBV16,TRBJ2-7,TGTGCCAGCAGCCAATCGAACGGAGACAGAATCGAGCAGTACTTC,CASSQSNGDRIEQYF
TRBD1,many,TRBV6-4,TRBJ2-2,TGTGCCAGCAGTGACGGGGGACAGGGACACACCGGGGAGCTGTTTTTT,CASSDGGQGHTGELFF
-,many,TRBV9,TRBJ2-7,TGTGCCAGCAGCAGAAACAATTTTCCCTACGAGCAGTACTTC,CASSRNNFPYEQYF
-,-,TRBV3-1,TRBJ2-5,TGTGCCAGCAGCCAAGGAACCAAGGGAGAGACCCAGTACTTC,CASSQGTKGETQYF
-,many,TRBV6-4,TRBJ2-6,TGTGCCAGCAGTACGACAGACTCTGGGGCCAACGTCCTGACTTTC,CASSTTDSGANVLTF
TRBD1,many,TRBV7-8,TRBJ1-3,TGTGCCAGCAGCCTTAGGGCCGGGACAGCCCGAAACACCATATATTTT,CASSLRAGTARNTIYF
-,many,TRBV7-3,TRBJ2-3,TGTGCCAGCAGCCCTAATCCGGGGACCACTAGCACAGATACGCAGTATTTT,CASSPNPGTTSTDTQYF
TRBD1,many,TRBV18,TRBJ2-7,TGTGCCAGCTCGCCGGGACAGGGGAGCTCCTACGAGCAGTACTTC,CASSPGQGSSYEQYF
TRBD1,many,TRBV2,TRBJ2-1,TGTGCCAGCAGTGAACGGGGTGGACAGGGGGCGGTTGAGCAGTTCTTC,CASSERGGQGAVEQFF
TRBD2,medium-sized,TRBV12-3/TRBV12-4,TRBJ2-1,TGTGCCAGCAGGCCTAGCGGGAGTGACGGCAATGAGCAGTTCTTC,CASRPSGSDGNEQFF
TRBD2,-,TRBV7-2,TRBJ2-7,TGTACCAGCATCAAAACTAGCGGGCAAGGATACGAGCAGTACTTC,CTSIKTSGQGYEQYF
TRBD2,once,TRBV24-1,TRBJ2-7,TGTGCCACCAGTGATGCCTCGACTAGCGGAGGCCCCTACGAGCAGTACTTC,CATSDASTSGGPYEQYF
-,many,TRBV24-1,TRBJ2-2,TGTGCCACCAGTGATTCTGGGGGACTCACCGGGGAGCTGTTTTTT,CATSDSGGLTGELFF
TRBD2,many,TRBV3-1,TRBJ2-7,TGTGCCAGCAGCCGGGACCCTAGCGGGAACTACGAGCAGTACTTC,CASSRDPSGNYEQYF
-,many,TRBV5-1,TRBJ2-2,TGCGCCAGCAGCTTGGCGGCCGGGGAGCTGTTTTTT,CASSLAAGELFF
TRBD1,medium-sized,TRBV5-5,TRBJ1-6,TGTGCCAGCAGCGTCACAGGGGATCCCTCACCCCTCCACTTT,CASSVTGDPSPLHF
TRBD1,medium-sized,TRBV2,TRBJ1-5,TGTGCCAGCAGCCTCGCCGGGACAGGGTATTGGAATCAGCCCCAGCATTTT,CASSLAGTGYWNQPQHF
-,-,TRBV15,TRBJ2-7,TGTGCCACCAGCAGAGATCAGTTCGCCTACGAGCAGTACTTC,CATSRDQFAYEQYF
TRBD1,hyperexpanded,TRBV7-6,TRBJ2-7,TGTGCCAGCAGCACGGACAGGGGGCACGAGCAGTACTTC,CASSTDRGHEQYF
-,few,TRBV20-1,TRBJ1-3,TGCAGTGCTAGCGAGGGCGCAGTCTCTGGAAACACCATATATTTT,CSASEGAVSGNTIYF
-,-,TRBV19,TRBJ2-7,TGTGCGAGTACGGGGGCAAGATCCTACGAGCAGTACTTC,CASTGARSYEQYF
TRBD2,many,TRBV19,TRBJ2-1,TGTGCCAGTAGTATAGATCTTGGGGGGGCCTACAATGAGCAGTTCTTC,CASSIDLGGAYNEQFF
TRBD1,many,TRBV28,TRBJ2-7,TGTGCCAGCAGTACAGGGGACTACGAGCAGTACTTC,CASSTGDYEQYF
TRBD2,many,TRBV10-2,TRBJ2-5,TGCGCCAGCTACGGACTAGCGGGAGAAGAGACCCAGTACTTC,CASYGLAGEETQYF
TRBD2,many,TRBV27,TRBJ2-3,TGTGCCAGCAGTTTACGTCTTCCGGGACTAGCGGGGGCGGCAGATACGCAGTATTTT,CASSLRLPGLAGAADTQYF